These 24 T cell receptor beta chains originate from one sample sequenced in a study of CD8 T cells in Susac syndrome. The RNA input was about 0.5 to 1 ug, and it was reverse transcribed with random hexamers. TCRdb reanalysed the immunoSEQ multiplex PCR reads using MiXCR and keeps one entry per CDR3 protein. The sample lists about 170,000 distinct CDR3 sequences, about 94% occurring once. The source material was CD4+ T cells from PBMCs. The receptor set was obtained from a human donor with multiple sclerosis.

V and J are TRBV4-1 and TRBJ2-3; possibly TRBD1 or TRBD2 for D (5 bases each). V was trimmed by 2 bases and J by 4 bases, leaving 13 bases between them. Per germline, CDR1 MGHRA and CDR2 YSYEKL. CDR3 size: 15 residues. In DNA form, the CDR3 reads TGCGCCAGCAGCCAATCCGGGACCCCCGCAGATACGCAGTATTTT. This encodes CASSQSGTPADTQYF.

The V gene is TRBV11-2, the J gene TRBJ1-2, with D perhaps TRBD1 (6 bases). The CDR3 spans 13 residues. Per the germline V gene, CDR1 is SGHAT and CDR2 is FQNNGV. Deletions cut 1 base from V and 6 bases from J, with 9 bases between. The DNA of the CDR3 is TGTGCCAGCAGCTTAGCGGGACAAAATGGCTACACCTTC. Protein: CASSLAGQNGYTF.

The chain has TRBV2 and TRBJ2-2; no clear D. Germline V CDR1 and CDR2: SNHLY, FYNNEI. The CDR3 covers 15 residues. The germline V and J ends were trimmed by 4 bases and 0 bases, with 9 bases remaining between them. This chain's CDR3 is CASSVVRSNTGELFF. CDR3 nucleotides: TGTGCCAGCAGTGTTGTTCGCTCGAACACCGGGGAGCTGTTTTTT.

The rearrangement uses TRBV3-1 and TRBJ2-5, with 7 bases matching TRBD2. Per germline, CDR1 LGHDT and CDR2 YNNKEL (reference sequence). The CDR3 spans 18 residues. Unmatched junction bases numbered 16, after V lost 1 base and J lost 5 bases. CDR3 loop: CASSQGRRAGETRETQYF. CDR3 DNA sequence: TGTGCCAGCAGCCAAGGTCGCAGGGCGGGAGAAACACGGGAGACCCAGTACTTC.

The V call is TRBV2, the J call TRBJ2-6, with D possibly being TRBD2 (6 bases). There are 16 residues in the CDR3. Trimming pared 8 bases from V and 0 bases from J, leaving 14 bases between. CDR1 SNHLY and CDR2 FYNNEI come from the germline V gene. Here the CDR3 DNA reads TGTGCCAGCTCCCCGGGGGTCCTCTCTGGGGCCAACGTCCTGACTTTC. This codes for CASSPGVLSGANVLTF.

The V and J genes are TRBV3-1 and TRBJ2-7; TRBD2 might be the D (7 bases). CDR3 length: 14 residues. In germline, CDR1 is LGHDT, CDR2 YNNKEL (reference sequence). With 3 bases removed from V and 4 bases from J, the gap between germline ends came to 13 bases. CDR3 sequence (DNA): TGTGCCAGCAGCCAGGTAGGGGGGGCTTACGAGCAGTACTTC. Residues: CASSQVGGAYEQYF.

The CDR3 here is CASSLYVGGQPQHF. CDR3 bases: TGCGCCAGCAGCTTGTACGTGGGGGGTCAGCCCCAGCATTTT. The V gene is TRBV5-1, the J gene TRBJ1-5; D might be TRBD1 (5 bases). The CDR3 contains 14 residues. CDR1 and CDR2 (germline): SGHRS, YFSETQ. Trimming removed 1 base from V and 6 bases from J, with 11 bases in between.

J is TRBJ2-2 and V is TRBV9; 11 bases are shared with TRBD1. Trimming cost V 4 bases and J 5 bases; bases outside gene matches: 4. Per germline, CDR1 SGDLS and CDR2 YYNGEE. The CDR3 consists of 15 residues. CDR3 nucleotide sequence: TGTGCCAGCAGCTTGCGGGACAGGGGGACCGGGGAGCTGTTTTTT. This sequence encodes CASSLRDRGTGELFF.

The V call is TRBV7-2, the J call TRBJ1-2; the D gene is possibly TRBD1 (5 bases). The CDR3 totals 13 residues. Germline V gene data show CDR1 as SGHTA and CDR2 as FQGNSA. Trimming took 5 bases from V and 5 from J, leaving 12 bases between them. CDR3 in DNA: TGTGCCAGCAGCGGCCCGGGGGGGTATGGCTACACCTTC. It is translated as CASSGPGGYGYTF.

The CDR3 coding sequence is TGTGCCAGCAGTTACGCAGCGGGAGGGCCGGGAGGGGCCCAGTACTTC. It translates to CASSYAAGGPGGAQYF. This chain connects TRBV6-5 to TRBJ2-5; the match to TRBD2 covers 10 bases. With 2 bases clipped from V and 9 bases from J, the junction kept 12 bases outside the gene matches. Per the germline V gene, CDR1 is MNHEY and CDR2 is SVGAGI. The CDR3 is made up of 16 amino acids.

The gene calls are TRBV5-1 and TRBJ1-1; unclear D gene. The germline V and J ends were trimmed by 2 bases and 3 bases, with 8 bases remaining between them. The CDR3 loop spans 13 amino acids. Germline values: CDR1 SGHRS, CDR2 YFSETQ. The CDR3 loop is CASSLEIDTEAFF. The CDR3 nucleotides read TGCGCCAGCAGCTTAGAAATCGACACTGAAGCTTTCTTT.

The genes are TRBV30 and TRBJ1-4; D unresolved. V shed 0 bases and J shed 11 bases, with 10 bases lying between them. The CDR3 is made up of 12 amino acids. Germline V gene lookup returns CDR1 GTSNPN and CDR2 SVGIG (reference sequence). DNA of the CDR3: TGTGCCTGGAGTGTCTCTCGGCAGAAACTGTTTTTT. This codes for CAWSVSRQKLFF. The variable domain in full, with the rest retrieved from reference TRBV30 and TRBJ1-4, is SQTIHQWPATLVQPVGSPLSLECTVEGTSNPNLYWYRQAAGRGLQLLFYSVGIGQISSEVPQNLSASRPQDRQFILSSKKLLLSDSGFYLCAWSVSRQKLFFGSGTQLSVL.

This clonotype has only a few counts. The chain recombines TRBV5-1 with TRBJ2-3; TRBD2 agrees at 12 bases. The trim removed 4 bases at V and 2 bases at J, leaving 8 bases unmatched. The CDR3 is 17 residues long. Germline V gene lookup returns CDR1 SGHRS and CDR2 YFSETQ. In nucleotides, the CDR3 is TGCGCCAGCAGCCCCACTCTAGCGGGAGGGCTCACAGATACGCAGTATTTT. Translated, it gives CASSPTLAGGLTDTQYF.

The chain links TRBV5-1 to TRBJ1-1; D ambiguous. The length of the CDR3 is 16 residues. V lost 4 bases to trimming and J lost 10 bases, with 26 bases between them. Germline V gene lookup returns CDR1 SGHRS and CDR2 YFSETQ. The CDR3 loop is CASSPRPGPSQKSAFF. The CDR3 DNA reads TGCGCCAGCAGCCCACGGCCCGGACCGAGCCAAAAGTCAGCTTTCTTT.

V usage is TRBV7-8 and J usage is TRBJ1-1; 8 bases agree with TRBD1. This CDR3 is built from 14 residues. Germline CDR1 reads SGHVS; CDR2 reads FQNEAQ. The V gene end was trimmed by 2 bases and the J gene end by 4 bases; junction bases not matched to a gene: 3. As DNA, the CDR3 is TGTGCCAGCAGCTTACAGGGGGCGCCCACTGAAGCTTTCTTT. This encodes CASSLQGAPTEAFF.

This chain uses TRBV3-1 with TRBJ1-2; possible D gene TRBD1, 6 bases. Trimming cost V 3 bases and J 2 bases, with 16 bases left between them. Germline CDR1 reads LGHDT; CDR2 reads YNNKEL (reference sequence). This CDR3 comprises 16 residues. DNA of the CDR3: TGTGCCAGCAGCCAGAGAGTTACAGGGTTCAACTATGGCTACACCTTC. Protein: CASSQRVTGFNYGYTF. Variable domain in full (rest from reference TRBV3-1 and TRBJ1-2): DTAVSQTPKYLVTQMGNDKSIKCEQNLGHDTMYWYKQDSKKFLKIMFSYNNKELIINETVPNRFSPKSPDKAHLNLHINSLELGDSAVYFCASSQRVTGFNYGYTFGSGTRLTVV.

The chain recombines TRBV7-9 with TRBJ1-1; 7 nucleotides line up with TRBD1. From germline, CDR1 is SEHNR and CDR2 FQNEAQ (reference sequence). The CDR3 covers 12 residues. Trimming cost V 4 bases and J 8 bases; bases outside gene matches: 4. CDR3 nucleotide sequence: TGTGCCAGCAGCTCGCTGGACAGGGAAGCTTTCTTT. Amino acid sequence: CASSSLDREAFF.

The chain's CDR3 is CASSTPGTNGYTF. DNA of the CDR3: TGCGCCAGCAGCACACCCGGGACAAATGGCTACACCTTC. This chain uses TRBV5-1 with TRBJ1-2, with D perhaps matching TRBD1 (6 bases). Trimming shortened V by 4 bases and J by 6 bases, and 13 bases separated the two germline ends. Germline CDR1 is SGHRS and CDR2 is YFSETQ. This CDR3 comprises 13 residues.

The V gene is TRBV19, the J gene TRBJ2-2; the D gene is possibly TRBD2 (6 bases). CDR1 is LNHDA, CDR2 SQIVND, per germline (reference sequence). The CDR3 is 12 amino acids. CDR3: CAREASTGELFF. Written as DNA, the CDR3 is TGTGCGCGGGAAGCGAGCACCGGGGAGCTGTTTTTT. Filled out from reference TRBV19 and TRBJ2-2, the complete variable domain reads DGGITQSPKYLFRKEGQNVTLSCEQNLNHDAMYWYRQDPGQGLRLIYYSQIVNDFQKGDIAEGYSVSREKKESFPLTVTSAQKNPTAFYLCAREASTGELFFGEGSRLTVL.

The chain recombines TRBV18 with TRBJ1-6; D remains unclear. Germline-derived CDR1 and CDR2 are KGHSH and LQKENI. Between the trimmed V and J ends, which lost 1 base and 5 bases, there was a span of 9 bases. CDR3 length: 15 residues. CDR3 DNA sequence: TGTGCCAGCTCACCACAGAGGGCAGATAATTCACCCCTCCACTTT. Amino acids: CASSPQRADNSPLHF.

This clonotype was counted between two and nine times. The chain links TRBV2 to TRBJ2-7, with TRBD1 as a possible D gene (6 bases). The V end lost 10 bases, the J end lost 1 base, and 14 bases lay between the germline ends. This CDR3 has 13 amino acids. In germline, CDR1 is SNHLY, CDR2 FYNNEI. CDR3 residues: CATRGQGSYEQYF. The CDR3, as DNA: TGTGCCACCCGGGGTCAGGGGTCCTACGAGCAGTACTTC.

The V and J genes are TRBV6-2 or TRBV6-3 and TRBJ1-2, with D perhaps TRBD1 (6 bases). From germline, CDR1 is MNHEY and CDR2 SVGEGT. The CDR3 is 13 residues long. The ends were cut back, 7 bases at V and 5 bases at J, with 14 bases in the middle. The CDR3 protein is CASKTTGLYGYTF. In DNA form, the CDR3 reads TGTGCCAGCAAGACGACAGGCCTTTATGGCTACACCTTC.

The chain employs TRBV5-1 and TRBJ1-1; D gene ambiguous. V was trimmed by 0 bases and J by 1 base, leaving 10 bases between them. Germline values: CDR1 SGHRS, CDR2 YFSETQ. This CDR3 comprises 15 residues. CDR3 DNA: TGCGCCAGCAGCTTGGGGGTCACCGCGAACACTGAAGCTTTCTTT. Encoded protein: CASSLGVTANTEAFF.

The chain recombines TRBV2 with TRBJ1-4, with a weak D call TRBD1 (6 bases). The V gene's germline CDR1 is SNHLY and CDR2 FYNNEI. The CDR3 consists of 12 residues. Deletions cut 7 bases from V and 7 bases from J, with 10 bases between. CDR3 protein: CASKQGSEKLFF. CDR3 DNA sequence: TGTGCCAGCAAACAGGGATCTGAAAAACTGTTTTTT.